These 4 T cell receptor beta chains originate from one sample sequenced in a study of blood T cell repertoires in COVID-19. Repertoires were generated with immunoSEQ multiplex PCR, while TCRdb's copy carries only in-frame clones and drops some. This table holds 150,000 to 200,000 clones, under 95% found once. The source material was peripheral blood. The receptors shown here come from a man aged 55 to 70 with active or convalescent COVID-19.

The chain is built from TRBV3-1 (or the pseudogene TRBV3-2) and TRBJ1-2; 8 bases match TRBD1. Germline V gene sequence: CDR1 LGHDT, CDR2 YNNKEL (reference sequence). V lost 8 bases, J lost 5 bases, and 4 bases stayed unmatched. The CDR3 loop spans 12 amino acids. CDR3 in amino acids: CASGWDRYGYTF. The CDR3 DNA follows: TGTGCCAGCGGTTGGGACAGGTATGGCTACACCTTC.

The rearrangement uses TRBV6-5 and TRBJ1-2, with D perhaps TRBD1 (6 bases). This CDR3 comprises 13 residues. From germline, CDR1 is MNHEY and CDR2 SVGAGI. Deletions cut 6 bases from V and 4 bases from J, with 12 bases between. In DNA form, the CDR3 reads TGTGCCAGCAGAACCGGGACACTCTATGGCTACACCTTC. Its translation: CASRTGTLYGYTF.

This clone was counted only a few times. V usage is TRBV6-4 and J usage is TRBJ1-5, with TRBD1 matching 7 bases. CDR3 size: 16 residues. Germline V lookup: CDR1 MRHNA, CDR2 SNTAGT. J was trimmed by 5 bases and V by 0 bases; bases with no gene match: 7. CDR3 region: CASSDSIDRDHQPQHF. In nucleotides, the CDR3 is TGTGCCAGCAGTGACTCGATAGACAGGGACCATCAGCCCCAGCATTTT.

Here the CDR3 reads CASSQTATGGYEQYF. The CDR3 DNA is TGTGCCAGCAGCCAAACTGCGACAGGGGGCTACGAGCAGTACTTC. The chain uses TRBV4-2 and TRBJ2-7; TRBD1 matches at 9 bases. Per germline, CDR1 LGHNA and CDR2 YNFKEQ. The CDR3 runs 15 residues. V shed 2 bases and J 3 bases; nucleotides not matched to a gene: 5.